One TCR beta chain is described in this entry. Its antigen is still unknown. The data derive from a study of cytomegalovirus exposure and HLA in healthy donors. Looking at the study overall: From some 190 million T cells, an earlier analysis saw roughly 110 million unique TCR beta sequences.

The study, taken as a whole, reports: No immune exposure information besides CMV serostatus was available. Confirmation was obtained in vitro that a few CMV-associated chains are specific for CMV antigens.

The study ran its PCR with 60 Vbeta and 13 Jbeta primers. The table came from immunoSEQ multiplex PCR; TCRdb's copy has only in-frame clones and leaves some out. The table lists about 150,000 clones, roughly 64% of them singletons, with 2.5% to 3.5% in the top ten. The CDR3 is made up of 13 amino acids. Germline V lookup: CDR1 SQVTM, CDR2 ANQGSEA. Trimming pared 5 bases from V and 4 bases from J, leaving 14 bases between. The receptor's source is a woman aged 30 to 39 in good health and CMV-seropositive. This rearrangement joins TRBV29-1 to TRBJ1-1; a weak D match, TRBD1 (6 bases). The sequenced sample was PBMCs. CDR3: CSVRQDGGTEAFF. The CDR3 DNA is TGCAGCGTTCGACAGGACGGTGGCACTGAAGCTTTCTTT.